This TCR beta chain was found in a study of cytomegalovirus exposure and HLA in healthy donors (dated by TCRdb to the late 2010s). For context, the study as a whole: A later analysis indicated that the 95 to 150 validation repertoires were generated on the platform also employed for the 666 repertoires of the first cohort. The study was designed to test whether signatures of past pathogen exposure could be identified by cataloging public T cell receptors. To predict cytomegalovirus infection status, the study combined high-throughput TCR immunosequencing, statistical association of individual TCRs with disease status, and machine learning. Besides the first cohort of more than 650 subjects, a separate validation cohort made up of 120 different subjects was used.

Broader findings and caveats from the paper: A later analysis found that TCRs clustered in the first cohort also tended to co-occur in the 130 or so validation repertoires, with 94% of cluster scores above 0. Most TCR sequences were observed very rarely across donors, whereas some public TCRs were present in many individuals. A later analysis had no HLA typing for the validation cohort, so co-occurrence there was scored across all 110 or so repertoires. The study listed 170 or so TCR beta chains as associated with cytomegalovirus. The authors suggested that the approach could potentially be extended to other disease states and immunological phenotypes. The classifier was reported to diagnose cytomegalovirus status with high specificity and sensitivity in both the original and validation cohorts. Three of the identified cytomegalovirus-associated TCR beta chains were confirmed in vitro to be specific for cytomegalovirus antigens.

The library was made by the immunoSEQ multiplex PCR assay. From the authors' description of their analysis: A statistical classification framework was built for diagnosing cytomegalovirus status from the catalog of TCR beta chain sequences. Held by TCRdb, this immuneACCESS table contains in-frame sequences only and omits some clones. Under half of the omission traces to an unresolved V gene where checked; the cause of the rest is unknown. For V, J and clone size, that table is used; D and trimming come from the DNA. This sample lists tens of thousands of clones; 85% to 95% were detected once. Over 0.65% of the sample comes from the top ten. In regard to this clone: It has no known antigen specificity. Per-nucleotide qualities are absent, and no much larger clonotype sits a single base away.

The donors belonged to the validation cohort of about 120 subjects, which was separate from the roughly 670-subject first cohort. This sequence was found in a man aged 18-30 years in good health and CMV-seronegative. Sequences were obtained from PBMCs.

DNA sequence: TGTGCCAGCTCACCACCGGGACAGGGCTACGAGCAGTACTTC. This sequence encodes CASSPPGQGYEQYF. In this chain, TRBV18 is recombined with TRBJ2-7; a stretch of 9 junction bases matches TRBD1. Relative to germline, V is missing 0 bases and J is missing 3 bases, with 0 bases of the junction outside any gene match. Looking up the germline V gene yields CDR1 KGHSH and CDR2 LQKENI. The CDR3 has 14 amino acids, counting the end cysteine and phenylalanine. Only the CDR3 region is kept as DNA, spanning 42 bases read in frame from base 1.